These T cell receptor beta chains were read from a single sample in a study of PD-1 blockade in classical Hodgkin lymphoma. Clones were read by immunoSEQ multiplex PCR, and TCRdb kept only the in-frame ones, dropping some. Here the sample spans about 90,000 clones, nearly 85% being singletons. The input for sequencing was peripheral blood mononuclear cells (PBMCs), taken before the fourth cycle of nivolumab. These receptors were taken from a human donor with classical Hodgkin lymphoma. Each CDR3 is given with its conserved first and last residue. D genes are given only for firm matches. Size values are once, few and many counts, or a class for expanded clones, and some rows have none.

CDR3 protein | CDR3 DNA | J gene | D gene | clone size | V gene
CASSLKFSGNTIYF | TGTGCCAGCAGTTTAAAGTTCTCTGGAAACACCATATATTTT | TRBJ1-3 | - | - | TRBV27
CASSQDTGVISGELFF | TGCGCCAGCAGCCAAGATACGGGAGTCATATCCGGGGAGCTGTTTTTT | TRBJ2-2 | - | - | TRBV4-3
CASSQDWREIDTYEQYF | TGTGCCAGCAGCCAAGATTGGCGGGAGATCGACACCTACGAGCAGTACTTC | TRBJ2-7 | TRBD2 | - | TRBV4-2
CASRPKREVGHEQYF | TGTGCCAGCAGACCGAAGAGGGAGGTCGGGCACGAGCAGTACTTC | TRBJ2-7 | - | - | TRBV27
CASRSPRAVPRETQYF | TGTGCCAGCAGGTCCCCCCGGGCCGTGCCGCGAGAGACCCAGTACTTC | TRBJ2-5 | - | few | TRBV7-9
CASSLGFTEYNEQFF | TGTGCCAGCAGCTTGGGGTTTACAGAGTACAATGAGCAGTTCTTC | TRBJ2-1 | - | - | TRBV5-6
CASSIRGRENEQFF | TGTGCCAGTAGTATACGTGGGAGAGAAAATGAGCAGTTCTTC | TRBJ2-1 | - | - | TRBV19
CAISGGPPRDTEAFF | TGTGCCATCAGTGGGGGGCCCCCGAGGGACACTGAAGCTTTCTTT | TRBJ1-1 | - | - | TRBV10-3
CASSLRTAAGYNEQFF | TGTGCCAGCAGCTTAAGGACCGCGGCGGGATACAATGAGCAGTTCTTC | TRBJ2-1 | - | - | TRBV11-2
CSYTPGPTGETQYF | TGCAGCTATACACCGGGACCTACGGGGGAGACCCAGTACTTC | TRBJ2-5 | - | - | TRBV29-1
CASPRGDSAYNEQFF | TGTGCCAGTCCCCGGGGGGACTCGGCATACAATGAGCAGTTCTTC | TRBJ2-1 | TRBD2 | once | TRBV19
CASSPPRGFTDTQYF | TGTGCCAGCAGCCCGCCCAGGGGGTTCACAGATACGCAGTATTTT | TRBJ2-3 | TRBD1 | - | TRBV7-9
CASSPTLGGTGELFF | TGTGCCAGCAGCCCTACACTTGGCGGCACCGGGGAGCTGTTTTTT | TRBJ2-2 | - | - | TRBV5-4
CASIRQPQHF | TGCGCCAGCATTCGTCAGCCCCAGCATTTT | TRBJ1-5 | - | few | TRBV5-1
CASSQGPNEKLFF | TGTGCCAGCAGTCAGGGACCTAATGAAAAACTGTTTTTT | TRBJ1-4 | - | - | TRBV5-4
CASSLPYPDSSYEQYF | TGTGCCAGCAGTTTACCTTACCCCGACAGCTCCTACGAGCAGTACTTC | TRBJ2-7 | - | - | TRBV28
CATSRDRAGGANQETQYF | TGTGCCACCAGCAGAGATCGAGCGGGAGGGGCCAACCAAGAGACCCAGTACTTC | TRBJ2-5 | TRBD2 | - | TRBV15
CASSQGLIYEQYF | TGTGCCAGCAGCCAAGGACTGATATACGAGCAGTACTTC | TRBJ2-7 | - | - | TRBV14
CASLRGLRNTGELFF | TGTGCCAGCCTCCGGGGACTTAGGAACACCGGGGAGCTGTTTTTT | TRBJ2-2 | - | few | TRBV2
CASSDRGRGDEQYF | TGTGCCAGCAGTGACAGGGGGCGTGGGGACGAGCAGTACTTC | TRBJ2-7 | TRBD1 | - | TRBV6-1
CASSPSGSGETQYF | TGTGCCAGCTCACCAAGTGGCTCGGGAGAGACCCAGTACTTC | TRBJ2-5 | - | - | TRBV18
CASSLGAMEQFF | TGCGCCAGCAGCTTAGGGGCTATGGAGCAGTTCTTC | TRBJ2-1 | - | - | TRBV5-1
CASSTGGTYEQYF | TGCGCCAGCAGCACAGGGGGTACCTACGAGCAGTACTTC | TRBJ2-7 | TRBD1 | - | TRBV5-1
CASSPPHGSTDTQYF | TGCGCCAGCAGCCCGCCCCACGGGAGCACAGATACGCAGTATTTT | TRBJ2-3 | - | - | TRBV5-1
CASSLVGVYEQYF | TGTGCCAGCAGCTTGGTCGGAGTTTACGAGCAGTACTTC | TRBJ2-7 | - | - | TRBV5-6
CASSFRGGPLSYEQYF | TGTGCCAGCAGCTTTCGCGGGGGACCCCTCTCCTACGAGCAGTACTTC | TRBJ2-7 | TRBD2 | - | TRBV7-2
CASSPPGGSYGYTF | TGTGCCAGCAGCCCCCCGGGAGGGTCCTATGGCTACACCTTC | TRBJ1-2 | - | - | TRBV5-6
CASRPGQATNEKLFF | TGTGCCAGCAGGCCCGGGCAGGCAACTAATGAAAAACTGTTTTTT | TRBJ1-4 | - | - | TRBV5-8
CSVEGDRGSYNEQFF | TGCAGCGTTGAAGGGGACAGGGGGTCCTACAATGAGCAGTTCTTC | TRBJ2-1 | TRBD1 | - | TRBV29-1
CASSQDRRLVNEQFF | TGTGCCAGCAGCCAAGACCGGAGACTAGTGAATGAGCAGTTCTTC | TRBJ2-1 | - | - | TRBV4-2
CASKLFGGENTEAFF | TGTGCCAGCAAGCTCTTTGGTGGGGAAAACACTGAAGCTTTCTTT | TRBJ1-1 | - | once | TRBV6-6
CASSHGVAEPYEQYF | TGTGCCAGCAGCCACGGGGTAGCGGAGCCGTACGAGCAGTACTTC | TRBJ2-7 | - | - | TRBV5-4
CASSLVRAGEEYF | TGTGCCAGCAGCTTAGTCCGGGCGGGAGAGGAGTACTTC | TRBJ2-4 | TRBD2 | - | TRBV11-2
CASSSLGGQGGYGYTF | TGTGCCAGCAGTTCCCTCGGGGGACAGGGGGGCTATGGCTACACCTTC | TRBJ1-2 | TRBD1 | - | TRBV28
CASLETRNTEAFF | TGCGCCAGCTTAGAAACCCGGAACACTGAAGCTTTCTTT | TRBJ1-1 | - | - | TRBV10-2
CASSVLAERVGEQYF | TGTGCCAGCAGTGTGCTAGCGGAGCGAGTAGGGGAGCAGTACTTC | TRBJ2-7 | TRBD2 | - | TRBV6-1
CASSKRLASTYNEQFF | TGTGCCAGTAGTAAGAGACTAGCGTCGACCTACAATGAGCAGTTCTTC | TRBJ2-1 | TRBD2 | - | TRBV19
CASSQDLGISGNTIYF | TGCGCCAGCAGCCAAGATCTGGGCATCTCTGGAAACACCATATATTTT | TRBJ1-3 | - | - | TRBV4-3
CAARDRLNTEAFF | TGTGCCGCCCGGGACAGGTTAAACACTGAAGCTTTCTTT | TRBJ1-1 | TRBD1 | - | TRBV19
CSVLAGGSYNEQFF | TGCAGCGTACTAGCGGGAGGTTCATACAATGAGCAGTTCTTC | TRBJ2-1 | TRBD2 | once | TRBV29-1
CASSGDPPGNTEAFF | TGTGCCAGCAGTGGGGACCCACCTGGGAACACTGAAGCTTTCTTT | TRBJ1-1 | - | - | TRBV6-4
CAWSVLAGPYEQYF | TGTGCCTGGAGTGTACTAGCGGGCCCCTACGAGCAGTACTTC | TRBJ2-7 | TRBD2 | - | TRBV30
CASSLVGGADTQYF | TGTGCCAGCAGCTTAGTGGGTGGGGCAGATACGCAGTATTTT | TRBJ2-3 | - | - | TRBV7-2
CASSVVFAGNTEAFF | TGTGCCAGCAGCGTAGTGTTCGCCGGTAACACTGAAGCTTTCTTT | TRBJ1-1 | - | - | TRBV9
CASARTVNEKLFF | TGTGCCAGCGCCAGGACAGTCAATGAAAAACTGTTTTTT | TRBJ1-4 | - | - | TRBV2
CATSRDLAANTGELFF | TGTGCCACCAGCAGAGATCTAGCGGCGAACACCGGGGAGCTGTTTTTT | TRBJ2-2 | TRBD2 | - | TRBV15
CASSQTRDRESQPQHF | TGTGCCAGCAGCCAGACCCGGGACAGGGAGAGTCAGCCCCAGCATTTT | TRBJ1-5 | TRBD1 | - | TRBV7-8
CAWSVGTGGAQPQHF | TGTGCCTGGAGTGTAGGGACAGGGGGCGCTCAGCCCCAGCATTTT | TRBJ1-5 | TRBD1 | - | TRBV30
CASSLSAGADTQYF | TGTGCCAGCAGCTTATCAGCGGGAGCAGATACGCAGTATTTT | TRBJ2-3 | TRBD2 | - | TRBV7-3
CASSLDRLAGRGDTQYF | TGTGCCAGCAGCTTGGATCGCCTAGCGGGCCGAGGAGATACGCAGTATTTT | TRBJ2-3 | TRBD2 | - | TRBV5-4
CASSFGPGGFTTDTQYF | TGTGCCAGCAGCTTCGGTCCCGGGGGGTTTACCACAGATACGCAGTATTTT | TRBJ2-3 | TRBD2 | - | TRBV7-9
CASSPGTSGYNEQFF | TGTGCCAGCAGCCCAGGGACTAGCGGATACAATGAGCAGTTCTTC | TRBJ2-1 | TRBD2 | - | TRBV7-3
CASSLIAGVGTDTQYF | TGTGCCAGCAGCTTAATTGCGGGAGTTGGCACAGATACGCAGTATTTT | TRBJ2-3 | TRBD2 | - | TRBV7-3
CASNRLAGEETQYF | TGTGCCAGCAACAGACTAGCGGGAGAAGAGACCCAGTACTTC | TRBJ2-5 | TRBD2 | - | TRBV2
CASSPSPGEQFF | TGTGCCAGCAGCCCCTCCCCAGGGGAGCAGTTCTTC | TRBJ2-1 | - | - | TRBV11-2
CASSIVRAGNQPQHF | TGTGCCAGTAGTATAGTACGGGCGGGCAATCAGCCCCAGCATTTT | TRBJ1-5 | - | - | TRBV19
CASSLQENYGYTF | TGTGCCAGTAGCCTCCAGGAGAACTATGGCTACACCTTC | TRBJ1-2 | - | once | TRBV19